A selection of T cell receptor beta chains follows, all from one sample in a study of shared clonotypes between healthy human individuals. Sequencing used immunoSEQ multiplex PCR; TCRdb keeps in-frame clones, though not all of them. This sample carries around 2.1 million clones, 93% of them seen once, and the ten largest clones take over 1.5%. Sequenced sample: naive CD8+ T cells from PBMCs. The receptors come from a young man in good health. Some clones in this sample may be carry-over from other donors' samples. CDR3s include the opening cysteine and the closing phenylalanine or tryptophan. D genes are given only for firm matches. For some rows the clone size is stated as once, few or many, or as a class when expanded; others skip it.

DNA	CDR3	J	size	V	D
TGTGCCAGCAGCGTGGGACAGGTTAGCTCCTACGAGCAGTACTTC	CASSVGQVSSYEQYF	TRBJ2-7	-	TRBV9	TRBD1
TGTGCCAGCTCACTGCCACAAGGACTCAATGAAAAACTGTTTTTT	CASSLPQGLNEKLFF	TRBJ1-4	-	TRBV2	-
TGTGCCAGCTCATCAGCGGGGGACGTCCGATTATCTGGAAACACCATATATTTT	CASSSAGDVRLSGNTIYF	TRBJ1-3	-	TRBV18	-
TGTGCCAGCAGTTACTCTCTAGCGGAGGCTTCCTACGAGCAGTACTTC	CASSYSLAEASYEQYF	TRBJ2-7	-	TRBV6-5	TRBD2
TGCGCCAGCAGCCCGCGGGGCCGCACGGCAGATACGCAGTATTTT	CASSPRGRTADTQYF	TRBJ2-3	-	TRBV5-1	-
TGTGCCAGCAGCCCATATGAGGGTTACAATGAGCAGTTCTTC	CASSPYEGYNEQFF	TRBJ2-1	-	TRBV9	-
TGTGCCAGCAGCTTTTGGCCCGGGGAAAACTATGGCTACACCTTC	CASSFWPGENYGYTF	TRBJ1-2	-	TRBV11-2	-
TGCGCCAGCAGCTGGGGGCCAGGGACTGGAAACACCATATATTTT	CASSWGPGTGNTIYF	TRBJ1-3	few	TRBV5-1	-
TGTGCCAGCAGTTTGATCCAGGGGGGCACTGAAGCTTTCTTT	CASSLIQGGTEAFF	TRBJ1-1	-	TRBV27	TRBD1
TGCGCCAGCAGCCGGGGAGCTAGGACTACCGGGGAGCTGTTTTTT	CASSRGARTTGELFF	TRBJ2-2	once	TRBV4-1	-
TGTGCCAGCACCCTAGAGAGGGGGAACACCGGGGAGCTGTTTTTT	CASTLERGNTGELFF	TRBJ2-2	-	TRBV28	-
TGTGCCAGCAGTATCCAGGGGGACTGGGTTTATGGCTACACCTTC	CASSIQGDWVYGYTF	TRBJ1-2	-	TRBV6-5	TRBD1
TGTGCCAGCAGCCCAGGGGCTAATGAAAAACTGTTTTTT	CASSPGANEKLFF	TRBJ1-4	-	TRBV6-5	-
TGTGCCAGCAGTTACCCGAAGGAAGGGAACTCCTACGAGCAGTACTTC	CASSYPKEGNSYEQYF	TRBJ2-7	few	TRBV6-6	-
TGTGCCAGCAGCTCCAGCGGGAGCTCCTACGAGCAGTACTTC	CASSSSGSSYEQYF	TRBJ2-7	-	TRBV27	TRBD2
TGTGCCAGCAACGGGCCGAACACTGAAGCTTTCTTT	CASNGPNTEAFF	TRBJ1-1	once	TRBV6-6	-
TGTGCCAGCAGCTCGACAGGGCCTGGGAACACCATATATTTT	CASSSTGPGNTIYF	TRBJ1-3	-	TRBV7-6	TRBD1
TGTGCCAGCAGGCCCTCGGGGGGAACGGAAAAACTGTTTTTT	CASRPSGGTEKLFF	TRBJ1-4	-	TRBV27	-
TGTGCCAGCAGCTGGGCAGGAGACGGGACACTTGAAGACACTGAAGCTTTCTTT	CASSWAGDGTLEDTEAFF	TRBJ1-1	-	TRBV7-2	-
TGTGCCAGCAGCCCTACCGGGCAGGGTGGGGCGTATGGCTACACCTTC	CASSPTGQGGAYGYTF	TRBJ1-2	-	TRBV7-3	-
TGTGCCAGCAACCCCGAGGGGACAAACTATGGCTACACCTTC	CASNPEGTNYGYTF	TRBJ1-2	-	TRBV9	-
TGTGCCAGCAGCTTAGCGACGAACACCGGGGAGCTGTTTTTT	CASSLATNTGELFF	TRBJ2-2	-	TRBV7-9	-